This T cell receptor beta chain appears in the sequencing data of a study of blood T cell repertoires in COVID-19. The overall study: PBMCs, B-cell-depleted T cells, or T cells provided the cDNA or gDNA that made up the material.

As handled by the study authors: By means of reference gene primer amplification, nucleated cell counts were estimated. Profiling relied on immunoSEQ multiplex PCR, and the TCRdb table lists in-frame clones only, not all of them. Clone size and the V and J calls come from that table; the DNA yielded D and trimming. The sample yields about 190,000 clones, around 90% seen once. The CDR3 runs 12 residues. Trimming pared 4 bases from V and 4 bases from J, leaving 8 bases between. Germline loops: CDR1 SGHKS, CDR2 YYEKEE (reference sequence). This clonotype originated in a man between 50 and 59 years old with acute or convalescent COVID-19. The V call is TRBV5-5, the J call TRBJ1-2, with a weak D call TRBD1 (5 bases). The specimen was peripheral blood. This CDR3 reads CASSAGIYGYTF. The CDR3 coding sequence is TGTGCCAGCAGCGCAGGGATCTATGGCTACACCTTC.